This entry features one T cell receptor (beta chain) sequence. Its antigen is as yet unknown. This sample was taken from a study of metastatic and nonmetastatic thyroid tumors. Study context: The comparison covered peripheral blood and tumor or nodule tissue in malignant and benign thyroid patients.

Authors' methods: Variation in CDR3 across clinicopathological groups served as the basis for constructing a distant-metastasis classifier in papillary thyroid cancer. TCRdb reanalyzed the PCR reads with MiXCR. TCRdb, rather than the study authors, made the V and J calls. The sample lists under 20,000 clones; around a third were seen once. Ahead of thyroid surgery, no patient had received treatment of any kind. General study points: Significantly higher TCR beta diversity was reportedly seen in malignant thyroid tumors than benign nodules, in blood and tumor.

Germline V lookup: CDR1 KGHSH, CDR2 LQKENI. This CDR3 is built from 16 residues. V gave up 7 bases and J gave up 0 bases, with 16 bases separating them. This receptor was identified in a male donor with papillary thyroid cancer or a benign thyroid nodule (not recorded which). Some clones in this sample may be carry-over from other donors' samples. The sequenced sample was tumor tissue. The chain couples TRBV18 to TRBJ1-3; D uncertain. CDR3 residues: CASFYFWRISGNTIYF. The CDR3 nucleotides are TGTGCCAGCTTTTACTTTTGGCGAATCTCTGGAAACACCATATATTTT.